Below, 29 T cell receptor beta chains from the same sample are listed, as sequenced in a study of blood T cell repertoires in COVID-19. This table comes from immunoSEQ multiplex PCR, and its TCRdb copy is limited to in-frame clones, with some not included. This sample yields about 220,000 clones, of which 80% to 85% are seen a single time; 3% to 3.5% belongs to the top ten. Sequenced sample: peripheral blood. The receptors derive from a woman in her thirties who had recovered from COVID-19.

V usage is TRBV9 and J usage is TRBJ2-1; TRBD1 might be the D (6 bases). V gave up 0 bases and J gave up 10 bases, with 8 bases separating them. CDR1 is SGDLS and CDR2 is YYNGEE in the germline V gene. The CDR3 sequence is 12 residues long. The DNA for the CDR3 is TGTGCCAGCAGCGTAGTTGGGGGCGAGCAGTTCTTC. It yields the protein CASSVVGGEQFF.

The V call is TRBV10-1, the J call TRBJ2-3; D unresolved. Germline lookup yields CDR1 WNHNN and CDR2 SYGVQD (reference sequence). The CDR3 consists of 13 residues. Trimming stripped 1 base from V and 3 bases from J, with 5 bases between. The CDR3 DNA reads TGCGCCAGCAGTGAGTACTTGACAGATACGCAGTATTTT. It translates to CASSEYLTDTQYF.

On this clone itself: Other DNA sequences in this sample translate to the same CDR3. The gene calls are TRBV9 and TRBJ1-3; 12 bases map to TRBD1. CDR1 SGDLS and CDR2 YYNGEE come from the germline V gene. The CDR3 is 16 residues long. V lost 3 bases, J lost 3 bases, and 4 bases stayed unmatched. The CDR3 DNA reads TGTGCCAGCAGCGCCCGGGACAGGGGGCTTGGAAACACCATATATTTT. Translated: CASSARDRGLGNTIYF.

The chain uses TRBV19 and TRBJ2-3, with 12 bases that match TRBD2. CDR1 and CDR2 (germline): LNHDA, SQIVND (reference sequence). The CDR3 length is 16 residues. The V and J ends lost 7 bases and 7 bases, in that order; junction bases with no gene match: 12. In nucleotides, the CDR3 is TGTGCCAGTATCCCCACGACTAGCGGGAGACCTAATACGCAGTATTTT. The encoded protein is CASIPTTSGRPNTQYF.

V is TRBV4-1 and J is TRBJ2-3; maybe TRBD2 (5 bases). In germline, CDR1 is MGHRA, CDR2 YSYEKL. The CDR3 runs 16 residues. Deletions cut 0 bases from V and 2 bases from J, with 12 bases between. The CDR3 protein is CASSQDLRGFTDTQYF. The CDR3 DNA sequence: TGCGCCAGCAGCCAAGATCTACGGGGTTTCACAGATACGCAGTATTTT.

The rearrangement links TRBV7-9 to TRBJ2-7; weak D call: TRBD1 (5 bases). Deletions cut 4 bases from V and 2 bases from J, with 12 bases between. Germline CDR1 is SEHNR and CDR2 is FQNEAQ (reference sequence). The CDR3 is 14 residues long. This chain's CDR3 is CASSSGATAYEQYF. CDR3 bases: TGTGCCAGCAGCTCTGGAGCGACAGCCTACGAGCAGTACTTC. Based on the CDR3 plus reference TRBV7-9 and TRBJ2-7, the full variable domain is DTGVSQNPRHKITKRGQNVTFRCDPISEHNRLYWYRQTLGQGPEFLTYFQNEAQLEKSRLLSDRFSAERPKGSFSTLEIQRTEQGDSAMYLCASSSGATAYEQYFGPGTRLTVT.

The chain uses TRBV6-4 and TRBJ2-2, with TRBD2 matching 9 bases. The V segment lost 0 bases and the J segment 1 base; nucleotides outside the gene matches: 3. The CDR3 contains 17 residues. Germline V CDR1 and CDR2: MRHNA, SNTAGT. CDR3 region: CASSDSPSGVNTGELFF. Written as DNA, the CDR3 is TGTGCCAGCAGTGACTCGCCTAGCGGGGTGAACACCGGGGAGCTGTTTTTT.

V and J are TRBV27 and TRBJ1-4, with 8 bases aligning to TRBD1. Germline CDR1 and CDR2: MNHEY and SMNVEV (reference sequence). This CDR3 region has 13 residues. With 4 bases clipped from V and 8 bases from J, the junction kept 3 bases outside the gene matches. The CDR3 reads CASSYWTGEKLFF. In DNA, the CDR3 is TGTGCCAGCAGTTATTGGACAGGGGAAAAACTGTTTTTT.

The chain links TRBV30 to TRBJ1-4, with D hard to call. V was cut by 5 bases and J by 8 bases, with 15 bases left in between. Germline V gene lookup returns CDR1 GTSNPN and CDR2 SVGIG (reference sequence). This CDR3 is built from 13 residues. CDR3 bases: TGTGCCTGGCTCGGCGGAGCAACGGAAAAACTGTTTTTT. Translating gives CAWLGGATEKLFF.

The chain links TRBV19 to TRBJ2-7, with 10 bases lining up with TRBD2. Unmatched junction bases numbered 7, after V lost 4 bases and J lost 4 bases. The V gene's germline CDR1 is LNHDA and CDR2 SQIVND (reference sequence). The CDR3 extends over 15 amino acids. DNA of the CDR3: TGTGCCAGTAGTACGTTAGCGGGAGGACCTTACGAGCAGTACTTC. Amino acids: CASSTLAGGPYEQYF.

The chain carries TRBV19 and TRBJ1-2, with 10 bases that match TRBD1. This CDR3 spans 16 amino acids. V gave up 3 bases and J gave up 0 bases; unmatched junction bases: 4. Per germline, CDR1 LNHDA and CDR2 SQIVND (reference sequence). In DNA form, the CDR3 reads TGTGCCAGTAGTATTTTGGGACAGGGGTCTAACTATGGCTACACCTTC. Protein product: CASSILGQGSNYGYTF. The full variable domain, completed using reference TRBV19 and TRBJ1-2, is DGGITQSPKYLFRKEGQNVTLSCEQNLNHDAMYWYRQDPGQGLRLIYYSQIVNDFQKGDIAEGYSVSREKKESFPLTVTSAQKNPTAFYLCASSILGQGSNYGYTFGSGTRLTVV.

CDR3 in amino acids: CATLAEANTGELFF. The CDR3 DNA is TGTGCCACCCTAGCGGAAGCGAACACCGGGGAGCTGTTTTTT. The V call is TRBV15, the J call TRBJ2-2, with 7 bases that match TRBD2. V lost 8 bases to trimming and J lost 0 bases; unmatched junction nucleotides: 3. There are 14 residues in the CDR3. Per the germline V gene, CDR1 is LNHNV and CDR2 is YYDKDF (reference sequence).

Concerning this clone: Other DNA sequences of this sample code for an identical CDR3. DNA of the CDR3: TGTGCCAGCAGCGTAGAAGGCGGCTCCTACGAGCAGTACTTC. Translated: CASSVEGGSYEQYF. The chain recombines TRBV9 with TRBJ2-7; unclear D gene. The CDR3 has 14 residues. Germline V CDR1 and CDR2: SGDLS, YYNGEE. Trimming stripped 0 bases from V and 0 bases from J, with 7 bases between.

The chain is built from TRBV18 and TRBJ2-1; possible D gene TRBD2, 5 bases. Germline-derived CDR1 and CDR2 are KGHSH and LQKENI. The CDR3 runs 13 residues. Trimming removed 3 bases from V and 10 bases from J, with 13 bases in between. The CDR3 here is CASSPTRLGEQFF. The CDR3, as DNA: TGTGCCAGCTCACCTACTAGATTGGGCGAGCAGTTCTTC.

The chain combines TRBV20-1 with TRBJ1-3, with 7 nucleotides matching TRBD1. The CDR3 extends over 15 amino acids. J lost 0 bases, V lost 3 bases, and 5 bases had no gene match. CDR1 and CDR2 from the germline V gene are DFQATT and SNEGSKA (reference sequence). The CDR3: CSASLGQTSGNTIYF. The CDR3 DNA is TGCAGTGCTAGTCTGGGACAGACCTCTGGAAACACCATATATTTT.

The chain uses TRBV28 and TRBJ2-7; possible D gene TRBD1, 6 bases. Trimming removed 6 bases at V and 3 bases at J, with 12 bases between. The CDR3 is 13 residues long. CDR1 MDHEN and CDR2 SYDVKM come from the germline V gene. The CDR3 sequence is CASRTTGHYEQYF. For the CDR3, the DNA is TGTGCCAGCAGAACGACGGGACACTACGAGCAGTACTTC.

The rearrangement links TRBV24-1 to TRBJ2-1; 12 bases fit TRBD2. CDR1 KGHDR and CDR2 SFDVKD come from the germline V gene. V gave up 4 bases and J gave up 0 bases; unmatched junction bases: 18. The CDR3 contains 22 residues. CDR3 region: CATSEAVKLPSGRAPSYNEQFF. The CDR3 DNA reads as TGTGCCACCAGTGAAGCTGTTAAGCTCCCTAGCGGGAGGGCCCCCTCCTACAATGAGCAGTTCTTC.

The V gene is TRBV5-6, the J gene TRBJ2-3, with 11 bases identical to TRBD1. V shed 4 bases, J shed 1 base, and the junction held 2 bases outside the gene matches. Germline CDR1 reads SGHDT; CDR2 reads YYEEEE. The CDR3 has 15 residues. The CDR3 loop is CASSLGQGGTDTQYF. The CDR3 nucleotides are TGTGCCAGCAGCCTGGGACAGGGGGGCACAGATACGCAGTATTTT.

This chain uses TRBV3-1 (or the pseudogene TRBV3-2) with TRBJ2-7; TRBD2 matches at 8 bases. The V segment lost 4 bases and the J segment 0 bases; nucleotides outside the gene matches: 5. Per the germline V gene, CDR1 is LGHDT and CDR2 is YNNKEL (reference sequence). This CDR3 comprises 15 residues. In DNA form, the CDR3 reads TGTGCCAGCAGCCCCTTAGCGGGAAGCTCCTACGAGCAGTACTTC. This gives the protein CASSPLAGSSYEQYF.

This clone has a handful of counts. The chain uses TRBV7-9 and TRBJ1-1; 9 bases match TRBD1. The CDR3 runs to 14 residues. The germline V gene has CDR1 SEHNR and CDR2 FQNEAQ (reference sequence). V lost 5 bases, J lost 6 bases, and 7 bases stayed unmatched. The CDR3 DNA sequence: TGTGCCAGCAGCACTGGGACAGGGCCTTCTGAAGCTTTCTTT. The encoded protein is CASSTGTGPSEAFF.

J is TRBJ2-5 and V is TRBV27; D gene ambiguous. Germline V CDR1 and CDR2: MNHEY, SMNVEV (reference sequence). Trimming pared 3 bases from V and 1 base from J, leaving 12 bases between. The CDR3 is 15 residues long. In nucleotides, the CDR3 is TGTGCCAGCAGTTTCACCCTAACCCCCCAAGAGACCCAGTACTTC. This translates into CASSFTLTPQETQYF.

CDR3 protein: CASSLGTGAAYEQYF. The CDR3 nucleotides read TGTGCCAGCAGTTTAGGGACAGGGGCAGCCTACGAGCAGTACTTC. The chain is built from TRBV27 and TRBJ2-7; 10 bases map to TRBD1. V shed 2 bases, J shed 2 bases, and the junction held 3 bases outside the gene matches. The CDR3 contains 15 residues. The germline gives CDR1 MNHEY, CDR2 SMNVEV (reference sequence).

Written as DNA, the CDR3 is TGCGCCAGCAGCTTCGGGACAGTAAGCACCGGGGAGCTGTTTTTT. Amino acids: CASSFGTVSTGELFF. V and J are TRBV5-1 and TRBJ2-2, with 7 nucleotides matching TRBD1. Germline V gives CDR1 SGHRS, CDR2 YFSETQ. Losses at the gene ends were 2 bases for V and 4 bases for J; bases not matched to a gene: 5. This CDR3 region has 15 residues.

The chain recombines TRBV7-2 with TRBJ2-1; TRBD2 is a possible D gene (5 bases). Trimming removed 5 bases at V and 0 bases at J, with 14 bases between. The germline V gene has CDR1 SGHTA and CDR2 FQGNSA. CDR3 size: 16 residues. The CDR3 nucleotides are TGTGCCAGCAGCCCGCTGGGCGACTACTCCTACAATGAGCAGTTCTTC. This codes for CASSPLGDYSYNEQFF.

The rearrangement joins TRBV10-1 to TRBJ2-1; 12 bases agree with TRBD2. Trimming removed 6 bases from V and 5 bases from J; junction bases left unmatched: 8. CDR3 length: 16 residues. Germline V gene data show CDR1 as WNHNN and CDR2 as SYGVQD (reference sequence). The CDR3 reads CASSPQGLAGNNEQFF. The CDR3 region has the DNA TGCGCCAGCAGCCCCCAAGGACTAGCGGGAAACAATGAGCAGTTCTTC.

The chain uses TRBV14 and TRBJ2-3; perhaps TRBD2 as D (6 bases). Trimming pared 5 bases from V and 7 bases from J, leaving 22 bases between. The CDR3 loop spans 16 amino acids. CDR1 is SGHDN, CDR2 FVKESK, per germline. CDR3 nucleotide sequence: TGTGCCAGCAGCTCCTTAGGCGCGGGAAGCCAAAATACGCAGTATTTT. It yields the protein CASSSLGAGSQNTQYF.

The V gene is TRBV6-5, the J gene TRBJ2-1, with D perhaps matching TRBD1 (7 bases). V lost 5 bases, J lost 4 bases, and 12 bases lay in between. The CDR3 has 14 amino acids. Germline V gene sequence: CDR1 MNHEY, CDR2 SVGAGI. The CDR3 reads CASSKQGGYNEQFF. In nucleotides, the CDR3 is TGTGCCAGCAGTAAGCAGGGGGGATACAATGAGCAGTTCTTC.

V is TRBV4-2 and J is TRBJ1-4, with 10 bases fitting TRBD1. The CDR3 length is 16 residues. Per the germline V gene, CDR1 is LGHNA and CDR2 is YNFKEQ. V lost 9 bases and J lost 3; bases outside the gene matches: 10. The CDR3 reads CASDTGTGVSNEKLFF. The CDR3 DNA reads as TGTGCCAGTGATACCGGGACAGGGGTGTCTAATGAAAAACTGTTTTTT.

This clone was detected a few times. Different DNA sequences within this sample yield the same CDR3. The chain links TRBV29-1 to TRBJ1-2; D is ambiguous. Trimming cost V 4 bases and J 2 bases, with 5 bases left between them. The CDR3 is 11 amino acids. Germline assignment: CDR1 SQVTM and CDR2 ANQGSEA. Here the CDR3 reads CSVVENYGYTF. The DNA for the CDR3 is TGCAGCGTTGTTGAGAACTATGGCTACACCTTC.